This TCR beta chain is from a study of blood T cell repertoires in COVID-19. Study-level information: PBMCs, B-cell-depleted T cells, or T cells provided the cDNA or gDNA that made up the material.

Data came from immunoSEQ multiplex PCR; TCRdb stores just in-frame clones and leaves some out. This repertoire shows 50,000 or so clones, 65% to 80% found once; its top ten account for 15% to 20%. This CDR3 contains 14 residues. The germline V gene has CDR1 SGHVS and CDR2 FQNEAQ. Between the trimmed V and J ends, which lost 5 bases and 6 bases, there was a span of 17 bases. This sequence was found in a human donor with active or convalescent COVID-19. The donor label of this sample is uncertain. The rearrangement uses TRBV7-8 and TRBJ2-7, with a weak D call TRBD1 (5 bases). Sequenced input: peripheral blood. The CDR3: CASSHGATVAEQYF. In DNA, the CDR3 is TGTGCCAGCAGCCATGGGGCTACCGTCGCCGAGCAGTACTTC. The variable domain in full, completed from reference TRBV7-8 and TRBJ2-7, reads GAGVSQSPRYKVAKRGQDVALRCDPISGHVSLFWYQQALGQGPEFLTYFQNEAQLDKSGLPSDRFFAERPEGSVSTLKIQRTQQEDSAVYLCASSHGATVAEQYFGPGTRLTVT.